This T cell receptor beta chain is drawn from a study of T cell repertoires in cytomegalovirus infection. Turning to the study itself: Public TCR beta signatures marked donors with CMV infection and the matching HLA.

This clonotype occurred a few times. Its target is unknown. Each CDR3 protein is one row after TCRdb ran MiXCR on the reads. The data contain some 500,000 distinct CDR3 sequences, 30% to 40% of them seen just once; the ten biggest clones take up roughly 15%. Germline CDR1 reads MNHEY; CDR2 reads SMNVEV (reference sequence). V lost 6 bases and J lost 8; bases outside the gene matches: 7. This CDR3 comprises 15 residues. The receptor was derived from a human donor in good health (CMV status not recorded). Some clones in this sample may be carry-over from other donors' samples. The genes are TRBV27 and TRBJ2-1; 13 nucleotides agree with TRBD2. Specimen: cultured PBMCs, collected from culture after CMV antigen stimulation. DNA of the CDR3: TGTGCCAGCAGCCCACGGACTAGCGGGAGCGATGAGCAGTTCTTC. This sequence encodes CASSPRTSGSDEQFF.